This T cell receptor (beta chain) was sequenced for a study of PD-1 blockade in classical Hodgkin lymphoma. Study-wide results and caveats: Before treatment, TCR diversity in newly diagnosed patients was reportedly lower than in healthy donors. Newly diagnosed patients had diversity similar to the baseline diversity of complete responders.

A note on this clone: Its specificity is unknown.

Sequencing used immunoSEQ multiplex PCR; TCRdb keeps in-frame clones, though not all of them. The sample shows roughly 19,000 clones, roughly 80% of them seen only once. Brentuximab vedotin exposure varied, and every patient relapsed after autologous stem cell transplantation. The receptor comes from a human donor with classical Hodgkin lymphoma. The sequenced sample was peripheral blood mononuclear cells (PBMCs), obtained at baseline.

CDR3 nucleotide sequence: TGTGCCAGCAGCTCCACTCCGCGGCTCCTCTACGAGCAGTACTTC. Translated: CASSSTPRLLYEQYF. The chain combines TRBV7-2 with TRBJ2-7; no clear D. Trimming removed 4 bases at V and 3 bases at J, with 16 bases between. The CDR3 is 15 amino acids. The germline CDR1 and CDR2 sequences are SGHTA and FQGNSA.